The subject of this entry is one TCR beta chain. This clonotype has just a few counts. Its antigen has not been determined. At one end, the junction sequence differs from germline, possibly due to a read error. Library creation used 5' RACE. Sequencing was performed on an Illumina HiSeq 2500. A second PCR of about 6 to 12 cycles was performed with a sample-barcoded 5' primer and a J-beta primer mix. Each TCR beta cDNA molecule received a unique molecular identifier from a template-switch 5' adaptor carrying 12 random nucleotides. Each sample yielded at least 2.5 million CDR3-containing paired-end reads. The Mint cDNA synthesis kit, primed by a TRBC-specific oligonucleotide, was used to synthesize first-strand cDNA from all RNA. All cDNA was treated with uracil-DNA glycosylase and then went through a first 18-cycle PCR with the universal primers M1SS and BC2_uni_R. In the paper's pipeline: Each sample was normalized by randomly selecting 1 million high-quality reads, each carrying a distinct molecular identifier. Reads sharing molecular identifiers were discarded rather than binned into consensus sequences. CDR3 identification, clonotype clustering and error correction used MiTCR with a Q25 quality threshold and the strictest error-elimination algorithm. A nonparametric unseen species model with Euler transformation was used to estimate lower-bound total TCR beta diversity. The public reads were reprocessed in TCRdb via fastp at Q25 and MiXCR, keeping in-frame beta chains. Each entry is one CDR3 protein sequence, shown with its most common DNA and genes. For this entry, the V and J calls and clone size follow TCRdb and not the study's own pipeline. The sample table holds 700,000 or so distinct CDR3 sequences, of which 22% were seen once. Jointly, the top ten make up 20% to 25% of the sample.

The data were obtained in a study of blood T cells in healthy people across ages (dated by TCRdb to the mid-2010s). About the study as a whole: In model experiments, template switching captured about one uniquely barcoded TCR beta cDNA molecule for every two T cells. Age-related changes in TCR beta repertoire diversity were measured in the study by deep sequencing normalized with unique cDNA molecular identifiers. Donors were grouped into four age groups: young (average approximately 15 years), middle-aged (39), aged (approximately 67) and long-lived (approximately 78). Donors of different ages were randomly distributed across sequencing lanes to avoid experimental bias. The study analyzed two additional independent replicas of 1 million unique cDNA reads from the same blood draw for two donors, one aged 18 to 30 and one aged 80 or older. Study-wide findings and limitations: Estimates of total diversity based on one million sequenced T cells were considered lower bounds and underestimates. Because the CMV infection status of the donors was unknown, age-related changes in expanded clonotypes may potentially have been confounded. Compared with the aged group, more naive CD4+ T cells, fewer expanded clones and increased TCR diversity were shown by the long-lived group, suggesting age selection. Since profiling was done on bulk unsorted PBMCs, naive and antigen-experienced compartments could not be conclusively compared. Observed TCR beta diversity per million T cells fell roughly linearly with age, and a significant reduction was already apparent by age approximately 40. There was a strong correlation between observed TCR beta diversity and the percentage of naive T cells measured by flow cytometry.

The donors were 40 or so Caucasian individuals from Russia, aged roughly 6 to 95 years, who were systemically healthy. About 10 milliliters of peripheral blood were collected from each donor into EDTA-treated Vacutainer tubes. Ficoll-Paque density-gradient centrifugation was used to isolate PBMCs, with at least 7 million obtained per sample. Trizol reagent was used to extract total RNA from the PBMCs, yielding at least 5 micrograms per sample. The percentages of naive CD45RAhigh/CD27high T cells were determined by flow cytometry on a PBMC aliquot from every donor. Reading from cysteine to phenylalanine, the CDR3 counts 15 amino acids. Of all the DNA, just the CDR3 is kept, 45 bases in frame from base 1. Per the germline V gene, KGHSH is the CDR1 and LQKENI is the CDR2.

The sample was blood. The sequence came from a man between 65 and 79 years old in good health. Rearrangement joined TRBV18 to TRBJ2-5; TRBD2 matches 9 bases in the middle. The assigned J gene may be wrong: the sequence end matches TRBJ2-1 better. CDR3 protein: CTSSPPSGIGNEQFF. The nucleotides read TGTACCAGCTCACCACCTAGCGGGATTGGCAATGAGCAGTTCTTC.